One sample yielded the 11 T cell receptor beta chains listed below, sequenced in a study of shared clonotypes between healthy human individuals. Method: immunoSEQ multiplex PCR; TCRdb's copy keeps in-frame clones and lacks some. Of over a million clones listed, around three quarters were seen once; the top ten hold 0.55% to 0.7%. Input material: memory CD4+ T cells from PBMCs. Subset described: CD45RA-negative fraction. The origin of the receptors is a man aged 18 to 30 in good health. Some clones in this sample may be carry-over from other donors' samples.

This clone was seen only a few times. The V call is TRBV10-1, the J call TRBJ2-7; D remains ambiguous. CDR1 and CDR2 from the germline V gene are WNHNN and SYGVQD (reference sequence). V shed 6 bases and J shed 0 bases, with 9 bases lying between them. CDR3 length: 13 amino acids. The CDR3 DNA reads as TGCGCCAGCAGCCCTGGATTCTCCTACGAGCAGTACTTC. This codes for CASSPGFSYEQYF.

Points on this clone: This specimen includes other DNA sequences encoding the same CDR3. This rearrangement joins TRBV29-1 to TRBJ1-1; 7 nucleotides match TRBD1. Trimming cost V 6 bases and J 5 bases; bases outside gene matches: 12. Germline CDR1 SQVTM, CDR2 ANQGSEA. This CDR3 comprises 14 residues. This chain's CDR3 is CSVALGTAGTEAFF. The CDR3 bases are TGCAGCGTAGCACTCGGGACAGCGGGTACTGAAGCTTTCTTT.

The CDR3 region is CASRPTGGYTF. The CDR3 nucleotides are TGTGCCAGCCGGCCGACAGGAGGCTACACCTTC. The V gene is TRBV2, the J gene TRBJ1-2; tentatively, D is TRBD1 (6 bases). Per the germline V gene, CDR1 is SNHLY and CDR2 is FYNNEI. V lost 8 bases and J 8 bases, leaving 12 bases between the germline ends. The CDR3 contains 11 residues.

The chain joins TRBV19 to TRBJ2-3; D unresolved. This CDR3 comprises 15 residues. CDR1 LNHDA and CDR2 SQIVND come from the germline V gene (reference sequence). Trimming removed 3 bases at V and 0 bases at J, with 10 bases between. CDR3 in amino acids: CASSILARSTDTQYF. The DNA for the CDR3 is TGTGCCAGTAGTATTCTGGCTAGGAGCACAGATACGCAGTATTTT.

J is TRBJ2-3 and V is TRBV9; D not resolved. Germline CDR1 reads SGDLS; CDR2 reads YYNGEE. The CDR3 covers 13 residues. Trimming took 3 bases from V and 5 from J, leaving 10 bases between them. This CDR3 reads CASSDHSGDTQYF. In nucleotides, the CDR3 is TGTGCCAGCAGCGACCACTCGGGAGATACGCAGTATTTT.

J is TRBJ1-5 and V is TRBV28; D is ambiguous. The CDR3 totals 13 residues. Germline-derived CDR1 and CDR2 are MDHEN and SYDVKM. The V and J ends lost 6 bases and 7 bases respectively, with 13 bases between them. DNA of the CDR3: TGTGCCAGCAGACCCTCACTGCCCCAGCCCCAGCATTTT. Its protein product is CASRPSLPQPQHF.

The V gene is TRBV7-9, the J gene TRBJ2-5; D is perhaps TRBD1 (5 bases). The CDR3 spans 14 residues. Trimming shortened V by 2 bases and J by 2 bases, and 9 bases separated the two germline ends. Germline V lookup: CDR1 SEHNR, CDR2 FQNEAQ (reference sequence). The CDR3 sequence: CASSLNAGQETQYF. The CDR3 coding sequence is TGTGCCAGCAGCTTAAATGCAGGGCAAGAGACCCAGTACTTC.

The rearrangement links TRBV5-4 to TRBJ2-7; D is unresolved. Germline assignment: CDR1 SGHNT and CDR2 YYREEE (reference sequence). This CDR3 has 16 residues. V was trimmed by 0 bases and J by 2 bases, leaving 15 bases between them. The CDR3 sequence is CASSLVSLFGAYEQYF. In DNA, the CDR3 is TGTGCCAGCAGCTTGGTTAGTTTGTTTGGGGCCTACGAGCAGTACTTC.

V gene TRBV4-1 combines with J gene TRBJ2-5, with TRBD2 identical over 9 bases. The CDR3 has 14 amino acids. The ends lost 1 base at V and 4 bases at J; junction bases unmatched: 1. The germline V gene has CDR1 MGHRA and CDR2 YSYEKL. CDR3 coding DNA: TGCGCCAGCAGCCAAGCACTAGCGGGAGAGACCCAGTACTTC. Amino acids: CASSQALAGETQYF.

The V call is TRBV14, the J call TRBJ1-1; D unresolved. CDR1 is SGHDN and CDR2 is FVKESK in the germline V gene. This CDR3 spans 11 amino acids. Trimming left V 2 bases short and J 8 bases short, with 6 bases between. The CDR3 sequence: CASSQRVEAFF. The CDR3 DNA reads as TGTGCCAGCAGCCAAAGGGTAGAAGCTTTCTTT. Together with reference TRBV14 and TRBJ1-1, the CDR3 gives the full variable domain: EAGVTQFPSHSVIEKGQTVTLRCDPISGHDNLYWYRRVMGKEIKFLLHFVKESKQDESGMPNNRFLAERTGGTYSTLKVQPAELEDSGVYFCASSQRVEAFFGQGTRLTVV.

About this clone: Being one base from a much bigger clone, this may be a read error. This sample also contains other DNA sequences that code for the same CDR3. CDR3 bases: TGTGCCAGCAGCTTACCGGGGTCCTACAATGAGCAGTTCTTC. Amino acids: CASSLPGSYNEQFF. The chain has TRBV11-2 and TRBJ2-1; a weak D match, TRBD2 (5 bases). The CDR3 runs 14 residues. Between the trimmed V and J ends, which lost 2 bases and 1 base, there was a span of 6 bases. Germline V gene data show CDR1 as SGHAT and CDR2 as FQNNGV.